One and the same sample provided the 17 T cell receptor beta chains below, sequenced in a study of regulatory T cells in long-lasting Graves disease. Combining iRepertoire HTBI primers with Arm-PCR of CDR3 regions, the authors built TCR beta libraries. TCRdb passed the multiplex PCR reads through MiXCR, listing each CDR3 protein once. The sample holds around 330,000 distinct CDR3 sequences; 18% are singletons and the top ten take about two fifths. The time point was: newly diagnosed GD, antithyroid drugs for less than 3 months. RNA isolated from PBMCs was used to make the TCR library. The specimen comprised peripheral blood mononuclear cells (PBMCs), sampled at new diagnosis, from a patient treated with antithyroid drugs. These receptors all come from a female donor with Graves disease.

This clonotype was counted many times. CDR3 sequence: CASSKDRVGGYTF. CDR3 DNA: TGTGCCAGCAGTAAGGACAGGGTTGGTGGCTACACCTTC. The J gene is TRBJ1-2, the V gene TRBV12-3 or TRBV12-4, with 8 bases identical to TRBD1. V gave up 5 bases and J gave up 7 bases; unmatched junction bases: 6. The CDR3 extends over 13 amino acids.

This clonotype has a handful of counts. The CDR3 DNA reads as TGTGCCAGTAGTCCCGGACTAGCGGGAGGGCGCTCCTACAATGAGCAGTTCTTC. It codes for CASSPGLAGGRSYNEQFF. The chain couples TRBV19 to TRBJ2-1, with 15 bases lining up with TRBD2. The length of the CDR3 is 18 residues. Germline V lookup: CDR1 LNHDA, CDR2 SQIVND (reference sequence). Trimming took 5 bases from V and 0 from J; bases not matched to a gene: 5.

A note on this clonotype: A much larger clone is a single base away; this may be a read error. This rearrangement joins TRBV6-5 to TRBJ2-7; D may be TRBD2 (6 bases). Deletions cut 4 bases from V and 6 bases from J, with 19 bases between. There are 15 residues in the CDR3. Germline loops: CDR1 MNHEY, CDR2 SVGAGI. The CDR3: CASSSQAPRGCEQYF. DNA of the CDR3: TGTGCCAGCAGTTCCCAGGCCCCGCGGGGCTGCGAGCAGTACTTC.

The sample holds a few counts of this clonotype. The genes are TRBV24-1 and TRBJ2-1, with 8 bases aligning to TRBD2. This CDR3 is 17 amino acids long. After removal of 4 bases from V and 4 bases from J, the junction contained 11 bases not matched to a gene. CDR1 KGHDR and CDR2 SFDVKD come from the germline V gene. CDR3 sequence reads: CATSESGGKGSYNEQFF. The CDR3 DNA reads TGTGCCACCAGTGAGTCGGGAGGGAAGGGCAGTTACAATGAGCAGTTCTTC.

There are many counts of this clonotype. The V and J genes are TRBV6-1 and TRBJ1-1, with 7 bases lining up with TRBD1. CDR1 and CDR2 (germline): MNHNS, SASEGT. This CDR3 region has 15 residues. V gave up 7 bases and J gave up 0 bases; unmatched junction bases: 8. The CDR3 region has the DNA TGTGCCAGCACCTTAGGACAGGCGGTGAACACTGAAGCTTTCTTT. Residues: CASTLGQAVNTEAFF.

In this sample, this clonotype turned up many times. The chain recombines TRBV2 with TRBJ1-4; D might be TRBD1 (6 bases). The CDR3 is 13 amino acids. V dropped 11 bases and J dropped 3 bases, with 13 bases sitting between them. Germline lookup yields CDR1 SNHLY and CDR2 FYNNEI. CDR3 nucleotides: TGTGCCCGTTCCGGGGGGCCTAATGAAAAACTGTTTTTT. Its protein is CARSGGPNEKLFF.

This clonotype was counted many times. The chain links TRBV5-4 to TRBJ2-7, with 8 positions matching TRBD1. This CDR3 spans 14 amino acids. The V segment lost 4 bases and the J segment 3 bases; nucleotides outside the gene matches: 6. Germline assignment: CDR1 SGHNT and CDR2 YYREEE (reference sequence). CDR3 nucleotide sequence: TGTGCCAGCAGCCAGGGACAGGCTCGCTACGAGCAGTACTTC. Translation: CASSQGQARYEQYF.

This clonotype was seen many times. The gene calls are TRBV28 and TRBJ2-2; TRBD2 matches 12 bases. The CDR3 covers 21 residues. Germline assignment: CDR1 MDHEN and CDR2 SYDVKM. V gave up 1 base and J gave up 5 bases; unmatched junction bases: 17. The CDR3 spells CASSLFFGLAGTHAETGELFF. Written as DNA, the CDR3 is TGTGCCAGCAGTTTATTCTTCGGACTAGCGGGAACTCACGCTGAGACCGGGGAGCTGTTTTTT.

This clonotype showed up just a few times. This chain connects TRBV19 to TRBJ2-1; 7 bases fit TRBD2. Trimming took 7 bases from V and 3 from J; bases not matched to a gene: 27. This CDR3 is built from 21 residues. Germline V gene data show CDR1 as LNHDA and CDR2 as SQIVND (reference sequence). CDR3 DNA sequence: TGTGCCAGTACCCCGGATGGGGGGGGATTGTGGGGGAGGAACCTCTACAATGAGCAGTTCTTC. Its translation is CASTPDGGGLWGRNLYNEQFF.

V gene TRBV5-1 combines with J gene TRBJ1-1; TRBD1 matches 9 bases. Looked up from germline, CDR1 is SGHRS and CDR2 is YFSETQ. CDR3 size: 17 residues. Trimming took 2 bases from V and 2 from J; bases not matched to a gene: 10. Here the CDR3 DNA reads TGCGCCAGCAGCTTCGTCGCCGGGACAGGGTCTAACACTGAAGCTTTCTTT. This codes for CASSFVAGTGSNTEAFF.

V usage is TRBV18 and J usage is TRBJ1-5; the match to TRBD1 covers 7 bases. The CDR3 is 15 amino acids. Germline trimming cut 8 bases from V and 3 bases from J; bases unmatched to any gene: 10. Germline V gives CDR1 KGHSH, CDR2 LQKENI. CDR3 sequence (DNA): TGTGCCAGCGCGAAGGACAGGCAACTCAATCAGCCCCAGCATTTT. This encodes CASAKDRQLNQPQHF.

This clonotype appeared a single time. This could be a read error, since a much larger clone is one nucleotide away. The chain is built from TRBV10-3 and TRBJ2-1; 8 bases fit TRBD2. The CDR3 sequence is 15 residues long. Germline CDR1 ENHRY, CDR2 SYGVKD. The V and J ends lost 0 bases and 10 bases, in that order; junction bases with no gene match: 8. The CDR3 nucleotides are TGTGCCATCAGTGAGTCGAGCGGGAGTCCCGACGAGCAGTTCTTC. The encoded protein is CAISESSGSPDEQFF.

This clonotype appeared many times. The V and J genes are TRBV27 and TRBJ2-7; 9 bases are shared with TRBD1. From germline, CDR1 is MNHEY and CDR2 SMNVEV (reference sequence). The CDR3 has 15 residues. The V segment lost 1 base and the J segment 3 bases; nucleotides outside the gene matches: 4. Written as DNA, the CDR3 is TGTGCCAGCAGTTTATTCACGACAGGGGGCTACGAGCAGTACTTC. Its translation is CASSLFTTGGYEQYF.

Ten or more counts support this clonotype. The rearrangement links TRBV6-5 to TRBJ1-3; perhaps TRBD1 as D (6 bases). The germline gives CDR1 MNHEY, CDR2 SVGAGI. This CDR3 has 16 residues. The V gene lost 2 bases and the J gene lost 0 bases, with 11 bases spanning the gap. CDR3 sequence: CASSYGAGASGNTIYF. CDR3 nucleotides: TGTGCCAGCAGTTACGGCGCAGGGGCCTCTGGAAACACCATATATTTT.

In this sample, this clonotype turned up many times. This sequence joins TRBV18 and TRBJ1-2, with a tentative D call TRBD1 (5 bases). Trimming shortened V by 8 bases and J by 6 bases, and 22 bases separated the two germline ends. CDR3 size: 15 residues. Germline CDR1 is KGHSH and CDR2 is LQKENI. CDR3 region: CASTLTDGDDNGYTF. The DNA of the CDR3 is TGTGCCAGCACCTTGACAGATGGGGACGATAATGGCTACACCTTC.

This clonotype was detected many times. The rearrangement links TRBV19 to TRBJ2-1, with D maybe TRBD2 (6 bases). V was clipped by 5 bases and J by 9 bases, with 17 bases between them. CDR1 is LNHDA, CDR2 SQIVND, per germline (reference sequence). The CDR3 is made up of 14 amino acids. CDR3 DNA sequence: TGTGCCAGTAGTCCAACCGGGAGATTGGGTGAGCAGTTCTTC. It specifies CASSPTGRLGEQFF.

The chain joins TRBV20-1 to TRBJ2-3; no clear D. Germline CDR1 reads DFQATT; CDR2 reads SNEGSKA (reference sequence). V was cut by 0 bases and J by 4 bases, with 11 bases left in between. This CDR3 region has 14 residues. For the CDR3, the DNA is TGCAGTGCTAGAGATGCTCTTTTAGCAGATACGCAGTATTTT. As protein: CSARDALLADTQYF.